This TCR beta chain was found in a study of identifying expanded T cells in peripheral blood. Generated by immunoSEQ multiplex PCR, the TCRdb table keeps only in-frame clones and is missing some. The sample holds about 90,000 clones, about 85% seen once. The V gene's germline CDR1 is SGHNT and CDR2 YYREEE (reference sequence). Trimming took 4 bases from V and 7 from J, leaving 15 bases between them. The CDR3 extends over 15 amino acids. Sequenced material: blood. The chain carries TRBV5-4 and TRBJ1-6, with a possible D match to TRBD1 (6 bases). The sequence was obtained from a person aged 18-69 years in good health. The CDR3 sequence: CASSLKQGRNSPLHF. The CDR3 DNA sequence: TGTGCCAGCAGCCTGAAACAGGGAAGGAATTCACCCCTCCACTTT. The entire variable domain, with the rest obtained from reference TRBV5-4 and TRBJ1-6, is as follows: ETGVTQSPTHLIKTRGQQVTLRCSSQSGHNTVSWYQQALGQGPQFIFQYYREEENGRGNFPPRFSGLQFPNYSSELNVNALELDDSALYLCASSLKQGRNSPLHFGNGTRLTVT.